Presented here are 11 T cell receptor beta chains from one specimen sequenced in a study of blood T cell repertoires in COVID-19. Some clones are missing from TCRdb's copy, which holds only in-frame ones; the method was immunoSEQ multiplex PCR. In the table there are about 210,000 clones, more than 70% of which are singletons. Sequences were obtained from PBMCs or T cells enriched from blood (not recorded which). The receptors here all came from a man aged 25 to 45 with acute COVID-19.

The V gene is TRBV24-1, the J gene TRBJ2-5, with 10 bases lining up with TRBD1. This CDR3 contains 17 residues. Losses at the gene ends were 2 bases for V and 5 bases for J; bases not matched to a gene: 10. Germline CDR1 KGHDR, CDR2 SFDVKD. The CDR3 region has the DNA TGTGCCACCAGTGATTCCACCGGGACAGGGGCACGGGAGACCCAGTACTTC. This gives the protein CATSDSTGTGARETQYF.

The rearrangement links TRBV7-9 to TRBJ2-7, with D possibly matching TRBD1 (5 bases). V lost 11 bases to trimming and J lost 3 bases, with 20 bases between them. Germline CDR1 and CDR2: SEHNR and FQNEAQ (reference sequence). The CDR3 runs 14 residues. In DNA, the CDR3 is TGTGCCGGTTCCAGGGTTGGTAGGAACTACGAGCAGTACTTC. Translation: CAGSRVGRNYEQYF.

The V and J genes are TRBV29-1 and TRBJ1-1; TRBD1 is a possible D gene (6 bases). With 6 bases removed from V and 8 bases from J, the gap between germline ends came to 16 bases. Germline loops: CDR1 SQVTM, CDR2 ANQGSEA. This CDR3 contains 12 residues. CDR3 coding DNA: TGCAGCGTCCCCCGAGGGGGGGGCGAAGCTTTCTTT. The encoded protein is CSVPRGGGEAFF.

V usage is TRBV30 and J usage is TRBJ1-5; 8 bases fit TRBD1. The CDR3 has 13 residues. After removal of 5 bases from V and 3 bases from J, the junction contained 3 bases not matched to a gene. The germline V gene encodes CDR1 GTSNPN and CDR2 SVGIG (reference sequence). CDR3 sequence reads: CAWGQGVNQPQHF. The CDR3 DNA sequence: TGTGCCTGGGGACAGGGTGTCAATCAGCCCCAGCATTTT.

The genes are TRBV30 and TRBJ1-1, with D hard to call. The germline V gene encodes CDR1 GTSNPN and CDR2 SVGIG (reference sequence). Trimming removed 1 base from V and 0 bases from J, with 6 bases in between. The CDR3 is 13 residues long. CDR3 bases: TGTGCCTGGAGTGGTCGTCTGAACACTGAAGCTTTCTTT. It translates to CAWSGRLNTEAFF. The entire variable domain, with the rest obtained from reference TRBV30 and TRBJ1-1, is as follows: SQTIHQWPATLVQPVGSPLSLECTVEGTSNPNLYWYRQAAGRGLQLLFYSVGIGQISSEVPQNLSASRPQDRQFILSSKKLLLSDSGFYLCAWSGRLNTEAFFGQGTRLTVV.

J is TRBJ2-1 and V is TRBV12-3 or TRBV12-4; D is perhaps TRBD1 (7 bases). The CDR3 has 13 amino acids. V lost 6 bases, J lost 6 bases, and 12 bases lay in between. The CDR3 spells CASSRGTANEQFF. The CDR3 DNA reads as TGTGCCAGCAGCCGCGGGACAGCCAATGAGCAGTTCTTC.

The chain joins TRBV4-1 to TRBJ1-2; D unresolved. Germline CDR1 reads MGHRA; CDR2 reads YSYEKL. Trimming stripped 0 bases from V and 5 bases from J, with 16 bases between. There are 16 residues in the CDR3. CDR3 residues: CASSQEIQVVGYGYTF. The CDR3 DNA reads as TGCGCCAGCAGCCAAGAGATCCAGGTTGTTGGGTATGGCTACACCTTC.

The chain recombines TRBV19 with TRBJ1-2, with a tentative D call TRBD1 (6 bases). Germline lookup yields CDR1 LNHDA and CDR2 SQIVND (reference sequence). Deletions cut 4 bases from V and 7 bases from J, with 22 bases between. The CDR3 is 16 amino acids. In DNA, the CDR3 is TGTGCCAGTAGTACAGGGGCCTCTTACAGGGCAGGTGGCTACACCTTC. This encodes CASSTGASYRAGGYTF.

This chain connects TRBV2 to TRBJ1-3; 8 nucleotides agree with TRBD1. The V and J ends lost 2 bases and 3 bases, in that order; junction bases with no gene match: 6. Germline V CDR1 and CDR2: SNHLY, FYNNEI. The CDR3 sequence is 16 residues long. The DNA for the CDR3 is TGTGCCAGCAGTGAATGGGCAGGGGGCTATGGAAACACCATATATTTT. This sequence encodes CASSEWAGGYGNTIYF.

This clone was seen at least ten times. The V gene is TRBV28, the J gene TRBJ2-7, with D perhaps matching TRBD2 (5 bases). This CDR3 has 12 amino acids. With 3 bases removed from V and 7 bases from J, the gap between germline ends came to 10 bases. Germline CDR1 reads MDHEN; CDR2 reads SYDVKM. The CDR3 region is CASSLEVGEQYF. The CDR3 nucleotides read TGTGCCAGCAGTTTGGAGGTGGGGGAGCAGTACTTC.

Only a few counts were recorded for this clone. V is TRBV25-1 and J is TRBJ1-2, with a weak D call TRBD1 (6 bases). V was shortened by 8 bases and J by 1 base, with 20 bases between the two germline ends. The CDR3 contains 16 residues. Germline V gene sequence: CDR1 MGHDK, CDR2 SYGVNS. The CDR3 sequence is CASEFRDTSLNYGYTF. The CDR3 nucleotides are TGTGCCAGCGAATTCCGGGACACCAGCCTTAACTATGGCTACACCTTC.